This TCR beta chain appears in the sequencing data of a study of blood T cell repertoires in COVID-19. This CDR3 is 16 amino acids long. CDR1 and CDR2 from the germline V gene are MGHDK and SYGVNS. The trim removed 4 bases at V and 2 bases at J, leaving 7 bases unmatched. Authors' analysis steps: Amplification of reference gene primers was used by the study to estimate nucleated cell counts. Libraries were prepared by immunoSEQ multiplex PCR; TCRdb keeps only in-frame clonotypes and omits some of them. V, J and clone size derive from that table, while D and trimming were established from the DNA sequence. The table shows more than 250,000 clones, with around 89% occurring only once.

The sequencing input was PBMCs or T cells enriched from blood (not recorded which). The receptor was derived from a woman aged 40 to 50 with acute COVID-19. The J gene is TRBJ2-3, the V gene TRBV25-1, with 9 bases lining up with TRBD1. CDR3 loop: CASSVGQGQFTDTQYF. The CDR3, as DNA: TGTGCCAGCAGTGTCGGACAGGGGCAATTCACAGATACGCAGTATTTT.